These 26 T cell receptor beta chains originate from one sample sequenced in a study of OX40 agonist ivuxolimab in advanced cancers. The protocol was immunoSEQ multiplex PCR, while the TCRdb copy is restricted to in-frame clones and leaves out a portion. This sample has 70,000 or so clones; approximately 86% occur once, and the top ten carry under 0.85%. The specimen comprised CD4+ or CD8+ T cells sorted from blood, sampled in a trial of the OX40 agonist ivuxolimab. These receptors came from an adult with an advanced solid tumor such as melanoma, head and neck, liver or kidney cancer.

This sequence joins TRBV2 and TRBJ1-1; D uncertain. This CDR3 is built from 11 residues. The germline CDR1 and CDR2 sequences are SNHLY and FYNNEI. V lost 4 bases and J lost 6, with 6 bases in between. CDR3 amino acids: CASSVRSEAFF. In DNA form, the CDR3 reads TGTGCCAGCAGTGTTAGGTCTGAAGCTTTCTTT. Combining the CDR3 with reference TRBV2 and TRBJ1-1 gives the whole variable domain EPEVTQTPSHQVTQMGQEVILRCVPISNHLYFYWYRQILGQKVEFLVSFYNNEISEKSEIFDDQFSVERPDGSNFTLKIRSTKLEDSAMYFCASSVRSEAFFGQGTRLTVV.

V gene TRBV28 combines with J gene TRBJ1-5, with D uncertain. CDR3 length: 10 residues. Trimming pared 9 bases from V and 7 bases from J, leaving 7 bases between. CDR1 MDHEN and CDR2 SYDVKM come from the germline V gene. This CDR3 reads CASGPQPQHF. In nucleotides, the CDR3 is TGTGCCAGTGGGCCCCAGCCCCAGCATTTT.

The chain is built from TRBV19 and TRBJ2-2; D unresolved. Per germline, CDR1 LNHDA and CDR2 SQIVND (reference sequence). V lost 3 bases to trimming and J lost 4 bases, with 6 bases between them. The CDR3 sequence is 13 residues long. In nucleotides, the CDR3 is TGTGCCAGTAGTATTACGATCACCGGGGAGCTGTTTTTT. Protein product: CASSITITGELFF.

The rearrangement uses TRBV6-1 and TRBJ2-3; D might be TRBD1 or TRBD2, each matching 6 bases. The V end lost 6 bases, the J end lost 1 base, and 14 bases lay between the germline ends. This CDR3 region has 15 residues. CDR1 and CDR2 from the germline V gene are MNHNS and SASEGT. This CDR3 is CASSARGGGTDTQYF. CDR3 DNA sequence: TGTGCCAGCAGCGCCAGGGGAGGTGGCACAGATACGCAGTATTTT.

CDR3 sequence: CAWSTGTSTNEKLFF. CDR3 nucleotides: TGTGCCTGGAGCACCGGGACCTCAACTAATGAAAAACTGTTTTTT. This chain links TRBV30 with TRBJ1-4; possibly TRBD1 for D (5 bases). The CDR3 is 15 residues long. Trimming left V 3 bases short and J 0 bases short, with 11 bases between. Germline CDR1 reads GTSNPN; CDR2 reads SVGIG (reference sequence).

CDR3 DNA: TGTGCCAGCAGTGACTCGAAGAAGACCCAGTACTTC. The encoded protein is CASSDSKKTQYF. This chain connects TRBV6-4 to TRBJ2-5; D is ambiguous. The germline gives CDR1 MRHNA, CDR2 SNTAGT. This CDR3 is built from 12 residues. The V gene lost 0 bases and the J gene lost 6 bases, with 5 bases spanning the gap.

The table lists this clone with a few counts. The V call is TRBV9, the J call TRBJ1-1; perhaps TRBD1 as D (5 bases). The ends were cut back, 0 bases at V and 1 base at J, with 7 bases in the middle. CDR3 length: 14 residues. Germline CDR1 is SGDLS and CDR2 is YYNGEE. This CDR3 reads CASSVGDANTEAFF. CDR3 DNA: TGTGCCAGCAGCGTAGGGGACGCGAACACTGAAGCTTTCTTT.

This clone appeared once. V usage is TRBV4-1 and J usage is TRBJ2-7, with TRBD2 as a possible D gene (6 bases). The V end was cut by 2 bases, the J end by 6 bases, with 11 bases between. CDR3 length: 13 amino acids. Germline loops: CDR1 MGHRA, CDR2 YSYEKL. CDR3 residues: CASSQNIGGEQYF. CDR3 DNA sequence: TGCGCCAGCAGCCAAAACATCGGGGGCGAGCAGTACTTC.

The chain carries TRBV27 and TRBJ1-6; 7 nucleotides align to TRBD1. With 4 bases clipped from V and 7 bases from J, the junction kept 1 base outside the gene matches. Germline loops: CDR1 MNHEY, CDR2 SMNVEV (reference sequence). The CDR3 covers 13 residues. CDR3 in DNA: TGTGCCAGCAGTTCGACAGGGAATTCACCCCTCCACTTT. Protein sequence: CASSSTGNSPLHF.

This clone occurred a few times. The chain joins TRBV5-1 to TRBJ2-5, with a tentative D call TRBD1 (8 bases). Germline V gives CDR1 SGHRS, CDR2 YFSETQ. V lost 4 bases and J 5 bases, leaving 15 bases between the germline ends. This CDR3 is built from 14 residues. DNA for the CDR3: TGCGCCAGCAGCAGCGGGACAGGCGGCGAGACCCAGTACTTC. Its protein product is CASSSGTGGETQYF.

The chain recombines TRBV9 with TRBJ2-6; D call uncertain. CDR3 length equals 15 residues. Germline V gives CDR1 SGDLS, CDR2 YYNGEE. Trimming stripped 0 bases from V and 4 bases from J, with 8 bases between. CDR3 in DNA: TGTGCCAGCAGCGTAGAGGGTAACGGGGCCAACGTCCTGACTTTC. Translating it yields CASSVEGNGANVLTF.

This chain uses TRBV15 with TRBJ1-6, with unresolved D. This CDR3 is built from 15 residues. V was trimmed by 5 bases and J by 6 bases, leaving 14 bases between them. The germline V gene encodes CDR1 LNHNV and CDR2 YYDKDF (reference sequence). The CDR3 nucleotides read TGTGCCACCAGCCTTAACCGGGCCATTAATTCACCCCTCCACTTT. Its translation is CATSLNRAINSPLHF.

The chain is built from TRBV18 and TRBJ2-1; 9 nucleotides match TRBD2. The CDR3 has 15 amino acids. CDR1 and CDR2 from the germline V gene are KGHSH and LQKENI. V lost 3 bases and J lost 7; bases outside the gene matches: 7. The CDR3 reads CASSPLAGAWNEQFF. The CDR3 nucleotides are TGTGCCAGCTCACCTTTAGCGGGAGCATGGAATGAGCAGTTCTTC.

The chain couples TRBV2 to TRBJ2-7; D gene uncertain. Between the trimmed V and J ends, which lost 4 bases and 3 bases, there was a span of 7 bases. Germline loops: CDR1 SNHLY, CDR2 FYNNEI. The CDR3 covers 12 residues. The CDR3 loop is CASSAQDYEQYF. CDR3 coding DNA: TGTGCCAGCAGTGCCCAGGACTACGAGCAGTACTTC. The whole variable domain, remainder taken from reference TRBV2 and TRBJ2-7, is EPEVTQTPSHQVTQMGQEVILRCVPISNHLYFYWYRQILGQKVEFLVSFYNNEISEKSEIFDDQFSVERPDGSNFTLKIRSTKLEDSAMYFCASSAQDYEQYFGPGTRLTVT.

The chain has TRBV18 and TRBJ1-3; D gene ambiguous. Between the trimmed V and J ends, which lost 1 base and 1 base, there was a span of 8 bases. Per the germline V gene, CDR1 is KGHSH and CDR2 is LQKENI. The CDR3 consists of 15 residues. The CDR3 here is CASSPLAESGNTIYF. In nucleotides, the CDR3 is TGTGCCAGCTCACCACTGGCCGAATCTGGAAACACCATATATTTT.

The genes are TRBV5-6 and TRBJ2-7; D ambiguous. This CDR3 comprises 11 residues. Trimming pared 2 bases from V and 2 bases from J, leaving 2 bases between. Germline V gives CDR1 SGHDT, CDR2 YYEEEE. CDR3 in DNA: TGTGCCAGCAGCTTTACCTACGAGCAGTACTTC. Translated, it gives CASSFTYEQYF.

CDR3 DNA sequence: TGTGCCAGCAGTCTCCTCGGGATAACGAATCAGCCCCAGCATTTT. Its protein product is CASSLLGITNQPQHF. The chain combines TRBV6-5 with TRBJ1-5; no clear D. V lost 5 bases to trimming and J lost 4 bases, with 15 bases between them. The CDR3 runs 15 residues. Germline lookup yields CDR1 MNHEY and CDR2 SVGAGI.

The CDR3 DNA reads TGTGCCAGTAGGCCGGGACTAGATAATTACAATGAGCAGTTCTTC. Protein sequence: CASRPGLDNYNEQFF. The chain carries TRBV19 and TRBJ2-1, with 8 positions matching TRBD2. This CDR3 contains 15 residues. Germline-derived CDR1 and CDR2 are LNHDA and SQIVND (reference sequence). The V segment lost 6 bases and the J segment 4 bases; nucleotides outside the gene matches: 8.

In its sample, this clone was seen once. V and J are TRBV19 and TRBJ1-4; D is unclear. V gave up 7 bases and J gave up 3 bases, with 12 bases separating them. The germline CDR1 and CDR2 sequences are LNHDA and SQIVND (reference sequence). The CDR3 has 14 residues. The CDR3 DNA sequence: TGTGCCAGTACCGACATATCAGCTAATGAAAAACTGTTTTTT. Its protein product is CASTDISANEKLFF.

CDR3 DNA: TGTGCCAGCAGTGAAAGGCCAGAAGTGTTTTTT. Translation gives CASSERPEVFF. The chain uses TRBV6-1 and TRBJ1-4; D is unclear. Germline-derived CDR1 and CDR2 are MNHNS and SASEGT. This CDR3 has 11 residues. Trimming stripped 2 bases from V and 15 bases from J, with 10 bases between.

The sample holds one count of this clone. The chain recombines TRBV18 with TRBJ2-7, with D perhaps matching TRBD2 (6 bases). In germline, CDR1 is KGHSH, CDR2 LQKENI. With 2 bases removed from V and 4 bases from J, the gap between germline ends came to 9 bases. There are 13 residues in the CDR3. This chain's CDR3 is CASSPFGGYEQYF. CDR3 coding DNA: TGTGCCAGCTCACCATTTGGGGGGTACGAGCAGTACTTC.

The CDR3 DNA is TGTGCCAGCAGAGGGACAGGGAACACTGAAGCTTTCTTT. Translation: CASRGTGNTEAFF. The chain recombines TRBV6-5 with TRBJ1-1; 8 bases align to TRBD1. CDR3 length: 13 amino acids. Germline-derived CDR1 and CDR2 are MNHEY and SVGAGI. V lost 6 bases to trimming and J lost 1 base; unmatched junction nucleotides: 1.

The rearrangement uses TRBV19 and TRBJ1-1; D may be TRBD1 (5 bases). The length of the CDR3 is 14 residues. The germline V gene has CDR1 LNHDA and CDR2 SQIVND (reference sequence). Trimming took off 8 bases at V and 4 bases at J, with 17 bases between the two ends. CDR3 DNA sequence: TGTGCCAGTGCGAAAGGGGAGAGGGGCACTGAAGCTTTCTTT. This codes for CASAKGERGTEAFF.

About this clone: This sample includes further DNA sequences coding for the same CDR3. V usage is TRBV7-7 and J usage is TRBJ1-3; weak D call: TRBD1 (5 bases). Germline V CDR1 and CDR2: SSHAT, FNYEAQ (reference sequence). This CDR3 is 15 amino acids long. The V end lost 5 bases, the J end lost 0 bases, and 11 bases lay between the germline ends. The CDR3 DNA sequence: TGTGCCAGCAGCGAATCCGGGGCCTCTGGAAACACCATATATTTT. Translated: CASSESGASGNTIYF.

The J gene is TRBJ2-3, the V gene TRBV5-4; 10 positions agree with TRBD1. Per germline, CDR1 SGHNT and CDR2 YYREEE (reference sequence). V was pared by 4 bases and J by 4 bases, with 3 bases of the junction left unmatched. This CDR3 comprises 14 residues. CDR3 region: CASSPDRGADTQYF. CDR3 nucleotides: TGTGCCAGCAGCCCGGACAGGGGGGCAGATACGCAGTATTTT.

The chain is built from TRBV2 and TRBJ1-2; the D is unclear. V dropped 7 bases and J dropped 1 base, with 16 bases sitting between them. The germline V gene encodes CDR1 SNHLY and CDR2 FYNNEI. This CDR3 comprises 15 residues. The CDR3 reads CASKGTDPLNYGYTF. CDR3 nucleotide sequence: TGTGCCAGCAAGGGAACGGACCCTCTTAACTATGGCTACACCTTC.